The entry that follows covers one T cell receptor (beta chain) sequence. The sample comes from a study of cytomegalovirus exposure and HLA in healthy donors. After removal of 2 bases from V and 4 bases from J, the junction contained 7 bases not matched to a gene. CDR1 and CDR2 from the germline V gene are SGHTA and FQGNSA. The CDR3 consists of 15 residues. Vbeta (60) and Jbeta (13) primers were used in the PCR. The protocol was immunoSEQ multiplex PCR, while the TCRdb copy is restricted to in-frame clones and leaves out a portion. This repertoire shows more than 150,000 clones, approximately 84% found once; its top ten account for around 0.21%.

Sample: PBMCs. The TCR sequence derives from a girl under three years old in good health and CMV-seronegative. The rearrangement uses TRBV7-2 and TRBJ1-1; 7 positions agree with TRBD1. DNA for the CDR3: TGTGCCAGCAGCTTATTCCAGGGGGTACCCACTGAAGCTTTCTTT. Translating it yields CASSLFQGVPTEAFF.